Listed below are T cell receptor beta chains from one sample, sequenced in a study of T cells after yellow fever vaccination. TCRdb ran MiXCR on the 5' RACE reads and lists one entry per CDR3 protein. The table shows about 350,000 distinct CDR3 sequences, with over 4% occurring only once. The sequences come from PBMCs, collected 5 days after the yellow fever booster vaccination. The receptors were sampled from a man between 18 and 35 years old who received the YFV17D yellow fever vaccine. CDR3s include the opening cysteine and the closing phenylalanine or tryptophan. Each record gives: J gene, V gene, CDR3 protein.

J: TRBJ2-7
V: TRBV6-5
CDR3: CASSYSPYPQYF

J: TRBJ2-1
V: TRBV5-1
CDR3: CASSLYSGGTLTYNEQFF

J: TRBJ2-3
V: TRBV7-2
CDR3: CASSQPTGGGSPDTQYF

J: TRBJ2-5
V: TRBV7-2
CDR3: CASSLQDRAGETQYF

J: TRBJ2-3
V: TRBV20-1
CDR3: CSARRDGDTDTQYF

J: TRBJ2-3
V: TRBV4-3
CDR3: CASSPGLADRTDTQYF

J: TRBJ2-7
V: TRBV20-1
CDR3: CSAGPDPYEQYF

J: TRBJ2-2
V: TRBV6-5
CDR3: CASRGTGTGRTGELFF

J: TRBJ1-5
V: TRBV6-6
CDR3: CASATGGDVGQPQHF

J: TRBJ1-1
V: TRBV12-3/TRBV12-4
CDR3: CASRPGQWHTEAFF

J: TRBJ2-1
V: TRBV5-1
CDR3: CASSLDGGSYNEQFF

J: TRBJ2-5
V: TRBV6-5
CDR3: CASSYGTGRLQETQYF

J: TRBJ2-7
V: TRBV18
CDR3: CASSPGLGTSYEQYF

J: TRBJ1-1
V: TRBV20-1
CDR3: CSARGDRANTEAFF

J: TRBJ2-5
V: TRBV27
CDR3: CASSLWGSETQYF

J: TRBJ1-2
V: TRBV5-4
CDR3: CASSLGTQVYGYTF

J: TRBJ1-2
V: TRBV5-1
CDR3: CASSLIRGHDGYTF

J: TRBJ1-5
V: TRBV7-9
CDR3: CASSLRENQPQHF

J: TRBJ2-5
V: TRBV10-3
CDR3: CASWVRPGETQYF

J: TRBJ2-3
V: TRBV12-3/TRBV12-4
CDR3: CASRRLLPGQFTDTQYF

J: TRBJ2-5
V: TRBV4-2
CDR3: CASSQAAQEETQYF

J: TRBJ2-3
V: TRBV29-1
CDR3: CSVPLGHDTQYF

J: TRBJ1-6
V: TRBV27
CDR3: CASGLQTTNSPLHF

J: TRBJ2-1
V: TRBV7-2
CDR3: CASSLSFGGFSYNEQFF

J: TRBJ2-2
V: TRBV11-2
CDR3: CASSLLAVEGGELFF

J: TRBJ2-2
V: TRBV9
CDR3: CASSVSYGGTGELFF

J: TRBJ2-1
V: TRBV4-1
CDR3: CASSQDLWESSYNEQFF

J: TRBJ2-7
V: TRBV20-1
CDR3: CSALRGAGGLYEQYF

J: TRBJ2-2
V: TRBV7-3
CDR3: CASSPNMGNRDTGELFF

J: TRBJ2-1
V: TRBV5-6
CDR3: CASSSSDSSYNEQFF

J: TRBJ2-5
V: TRBV4-3
CDR3: CASSRGQQETQYF

J: TRBJ2-2
V: TRBV7-9
CDR3: CATLGPNTGELFF

J: TRBJ1-1
V: TRBV4-3
CDR3: CASSPGQVRSEAFF

J: TRBJ2-5
V: TRBV20-1
CDR3: CSARGAVAGDRLETQYF

J: TRBJ1-4
V: TRBV23-1
CDR3: CASSLSLWWGEDEKLFF

J: TRBJ2-3
V: TRBV7-2
CDR3: CASSFPSLSTDTKYF

J: TRBJ2-1
V: TRBV7-8
CDR3: CASSLGSVAGDNEQFF

J: TRBJ2-3
V: TRBV14
CDR3: CASSRAGATDTQYF

J: TRBJ1-3
V: TRBV20-1
CDR3: CSAQDSSSGNTIYF

J: TRBJ1-1
V: TRBV6-5
CDR3: CASSYSRRDEAFF

J: TRBJ2-7
V: TRBV6-5
CDR3: CASSYSWGTSSGEQYF

J: TRBJ1-1
V: TRBV5-1
CDR3: CASSFNTQNTEAFF

J: TRBJ1-6
V: TRBV4-3
CDR3: CASSQDRAGSPLHF

J: TRBJ1-2
V: TRBV3-1
CDR3: CASSPGGKSDYGYTF

J: TRBJ1-1
V: TRBV7-6
CDR3: CASSPTREKGVTEAFF

J: TRBJ2-5
V: TRBV18
CDR3: CASSPFRDRVETQYF

J: TRBJ1-6
V: TRBV20-1
CDR3: CSARRPQGSPLHF

J: TRBJ2-3
V: TRBV5-1
CDR3: CASRLAGGSDTQYF

J: TRBJ2-7
V: TRBV20-1
CDR3: CSARDRDSGYEQYF